Below, 6 T cell receptor beta chains from the same sample are listed, as sequenced in a study of a mutant IDH1 vaccine in newly diagnosed glioma. Sequenced by immunoSEQ multiplex PCR; TCRdb stores in-frame clones only, minus some. The top ten clones hold over 15% of a sample with 26,000 or so clones, roughly four fifths of them seen once. Time point defined: week 23, last vaccination. Each dose of the vaccine consisted of 300 ug of mutant IDH1 20-mer peptide, with topical imiquimod. No antigen is known for these receptors. The source material was PBMCs, sampled from a glioma patient whose treatment included an IDH1 peptide vaccine. The origin of the receptors is a woman in her twenties or thirties with glioma.

The genes are TRBV7-9 and TRBJ2-3; TRBD2 agrees at 8 bases. The trim removed 0 bases at V and 3 bases at J, leaving 8 bases unmatched. This CDR3 region has 17 residues. The germline CDR1 and CDR2 sequences are SEHNR and FQNEAQ (reference sequence). The CDR3 region has the DNA TGTGCCAGCAGCTTAGCCGCGGGGGGCCTCGAGACAGATACGCAGTATTTT. It yields the protein CASSLAAGGLETDTQYF.

By sample share, this clone is medium-sized. The CDR3 loop is CASSWEGVGTEAFF. The CDR3 DNA sequence: TGTGCCAGCAGCTGGGAGGGAGTGGGAACTGAAGCTTTCTTT. The V call is TRBV7-9, the J call TRBJ1-1; unclear D gene. CDR1 SEHNR and CDR2 FQNEAQ come from the germline V gene (reference sequence). Trimming shortened V by 4 bases and J by 5 bases, and 14 bases separated the two germline ends. The CDR3 loop spans 14 amino acids. Full variable domain (outside the CDR3, taken from reference TRBV7-9 and TRBJ1-1): DTGVSQNPRHKITKRGQNVTFRCDPISEHNRLYWYRQTLGQGPEFLTYFQNEAQLEKSRLLSDRFSAERPKGSFSTLEIQRTEQGDSAMYLCASSWEGVGTEAFFGQGTRLTVV.

This sequence joins TRBV5-5 and TRBJ1-1; D ambiguous. CDR3 length: 12 amino acids. From germline, CDR1 is SGHKS and CDR2 YYEKEE (reference sequence). V lost 0 bases, J lost 8 bases, and 8 bases lay in between. The CDR3 here is CASSLGTTEAFF. The CDR3 region has the DNA TGTGCCAGCAGCTTGGGGACGACAGAAGCTTTCTTT.

V usage is TRBV5-1 and J usage is TRBJ1-2, with 8 positions matching TRBD1. The CDR3 is 17 amino acids. Germline V lookup: CDR1 SGHRS, CDR2 YFSETQ. V trimming: 4 bases; J trimming: 0 bases; junction bases outside the gene matches: 11. The CDR3 spells CASSPTGDRGANYGYTF. The CDR3 DNA follows: TGCGCCAGCAGCCCAACGGGCGACAGGGGAGCTAACTATGGCTACACCTTC. The full variable domain, with the rest looked up from reference TRBV5-1 and TRBJ1-2, is KAGVTQTPRYLIKTRGQQVTLSCSPISGHRSVSWYQQTPGQGLQFLFEYFSETQRNKGNFPGRFSGRQFSNSRSEMNVSTLELGDSALYLCASSPTGDRGANYGYTFGSGTRLTVV.

The J gene is TRBJ1-1, the V gene TRBV11-2, with 7 bases lining up with TRBD1. Germline loops: CDR1 SGHAT, CDR2 FQNNGV. The J segment lost 5 bases and the V segment lost 4 bases, leaving 7 bases of the junction unmatched. CDR3 length: 14 residues. The CDR3 coding sequence is TGTGCCAGCAGCTCATCCAGGGGGGCGACTGAAGCTTTCTTT. Residues: CASSSSRGATEAFF.

This sequence joins TRBV10-2 and TRBJ1-2; 11 bases are a match to TRBD1. This CDR3 contains 17 residues. CDR1 WSHSY and CDR2 SAAADI come from the germline V gene. The junction had 7 bases not matched to a gene; V was cut back by 0 bases and J by 4 bases. CDR3 DNA sequence: TGCGCCAGCAGTGAGTCAACGGGACAGGGGGAAGGCTATGGCTACACCTTC. Amino acid sequence: CASSESTGQGEGYGYTF.